This TCR beta chain was observed in a study of cytomegalovirus exposure and HLA in healthy donors. The PCR made use of 60 Vbeta and 13 Jbeta primers. Some clones are missing from TCRdb's copy, which holds only in-frame ones; the method was immunoSEQ multiplex PCR. The table lists roughly 160,000 clones, about 79% of them singletons, with over 11% in the top ten. Concerning this clone: Its antigen remains unknown.

Broader study findings: HLA allele associations emerged for about 16,000 TCR beta sequences in a later analysis, at 0.05 false discovery rate. Across all donors, roughly uniform sequencing depth was an assumption of the presence/absence analyses.

V was trimmed by 6 bases and J by 2 bases, leaving 17 bases between them. Germline CDR1 is MNHNY and CDR2 is SVGAGI (reference sequence). The CDR3 is 16 amino acids. The sequenced material came from PBMCs. The sequence derives from a man aged 45-65 years in good health and CMV-seropositive. V and J are TRBV6-6 and TRBJ2-1; possibly TRBD1 for D (7 bases). Here the CDR3 reads CASSHGGRGTYNEQFF. CDR3 in DNA: TGTGCCAGCAGCCACGGGGGCAGGGGGACCTACAATGAGCAGTTCTTC.